The clone carrying this TCR beta chain occurred a few times. Its antigen is not identified. These data are taken from a study of cytomegalovirus exposure and HLA in healthy donors. The overall study: The 130 or so validation repertoires used a platform that matched the one used for the approximately 620 first-cohort repertoires, as a later analysis reported.

Profiling relied on immunoSEQ multiplex PCR, and the TCRdb table lists in-frame clones only, not all of them. The table includes a few hundred thousand clones, roughly 83% detected once. Notes on the study in general: The authors confirmed in vitro that a few CMV-associated chains were specific for CMV antigens. Whilst most TCR sequences proved rare, a subset of public TCRs occurred across many donors. The tendency of first-cohort TCR clusters to co-occur in the 110 or so validation repertoires emerged from a later analysis.

The sample consisted of PBMCs. This receptor was taken from a woman in her twenties or thirties in good health and CMV-seropositive.

CDR3 bases: TGCGCCAGCAGCCAAGGACGGCCACCCTACGAGCAGTACTTC. It specifies CASSQGRPPYEQYF. V gene TRBV4-3 combines with J gene TRBJ2-7; D remains unclear. CDR3 length: 14 amino acids. The germline V and J ends were trimmed by 1 base and 2 bases, with 9 bases remaining between them. The V gene's germline CDR1 is LGHNA and CDR2 YSLEER.